Sequencing of this T cell receptor beta chain was carried out in a study of T cell responses to AZD1222 COVID-19 vaccine. The CDR3 is 13 residues long. V lost 9 bases and J lost 6; bases outside the gene matches: 8. The V gene's germline CDR1 is ENHRY and CDR2 SYGVKD. Concerning this clone itself: Its antigen is not identified.

Sequencing used immunoSEQ multiplex PCR; TCRdb keeps in-frame clones, though not all of them. There are around 99,000 clones in the sample; 70% to 90% occur only once, and 4.5% to 5.5% lies in the top ten. Whole-study results and caveats: There were repertoire samples only from the period after the peak T cell response.

The chain couples TRBV10-3 to TRBJ2-3; 8 nucleotides line up with TRBD2. This clonotype originated in an adult who received the AZD1222 COVID-19 vaccine. The sequencing here drew on peripheral blood, taken 28 days after the second AZD1222 dose. CDR3 DNA sequence: TGTGCCATTGGACTAGCCTATGGCGATACGCAGTATTTT. Protein: CAIGLAYGDTQYF.